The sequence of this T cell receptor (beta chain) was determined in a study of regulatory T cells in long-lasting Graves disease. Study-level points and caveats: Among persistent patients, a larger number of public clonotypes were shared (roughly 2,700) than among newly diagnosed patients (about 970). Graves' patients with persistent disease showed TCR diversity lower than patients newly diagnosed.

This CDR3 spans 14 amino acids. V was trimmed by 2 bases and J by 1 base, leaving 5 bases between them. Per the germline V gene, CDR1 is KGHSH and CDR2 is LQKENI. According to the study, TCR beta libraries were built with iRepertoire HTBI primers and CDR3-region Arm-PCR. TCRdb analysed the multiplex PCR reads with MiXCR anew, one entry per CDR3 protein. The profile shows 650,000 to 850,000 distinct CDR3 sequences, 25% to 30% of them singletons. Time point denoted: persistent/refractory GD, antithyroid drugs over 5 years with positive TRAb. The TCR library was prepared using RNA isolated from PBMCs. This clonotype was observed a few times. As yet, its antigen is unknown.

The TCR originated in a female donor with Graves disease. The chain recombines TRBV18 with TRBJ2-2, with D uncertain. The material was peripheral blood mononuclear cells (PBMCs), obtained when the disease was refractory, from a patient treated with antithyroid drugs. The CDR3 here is CASSPDQNTGELFF. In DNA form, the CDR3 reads TGTGCCAGCTCACCAGATCAGAACACCGGGGAGCTGTTTTTT.